A single T cell receptor (beta chain) is shown here with its context. Its antigen is still unknown. The J segment lost 4 bases and the V segment lost 7 bases, leaving 6 bases of the junction unmatched. CDR1 is SGHRS, CDR2 YFSETQ, per germline. The CDR3 consists of 14 residues. The data are from a study of T cells in Graves' hyperthyroidism and ophthalmopathy. General study points: It was a median about 7.1 months before onset that the model predicted ophthalmopathy.

Amplified regions were TCR beta CDR3 sequences from RNA transcripts. First-round RT-PCR with HTBI primers amplified the TCR CDR3 region. One entry per CDR3 protein, called by TCRdb with MiXCR from the multiplex PCR reads. Of fewer than 600,000 distinct CDR3 sequences detected, 14% appear once; the ten largest clones hold approximately 15%. Fresh peripheral blood, roughly 10 ml, was the source of the PBMCs. The sequence was obtained from a woman in her thirties or forties with Graves' hyperthyroidism. V is TRBV5-1 and J is TRBJ2-5; 11 nucleotides line up with TRBD2. The sequencing input was blood. The CDR3 sequence: CASLAGGPRETQYF. CDR3 DNA: TGCGCCAGCCTAGCGGGAGGCCCCAGAGAGACCCAGTACTTC.